This T cell receptor beta chain was retrieved from a study of shared clonotypes between healthy human individuals. Germline loops: CDR1 WNHNN, CDR2 SYGVQD (reference sequence). This CDR3 contains 15 residues. Trimming took 0 bases from V and 1 from J, leaving 7 bases between them. Details on this clone: This specimen includes other DNA sequences encoding the same CDR3.

Sequencing used immunoSEQ multiplex PCR; TCRdb keeps in-frame clones, though not all of them. Of under 1,900,000 clones in the sample, approximately 98.5% were seen once. Sequencing input: naive CD4+ T cells sorted from blood. Noted subset: CD45RA+ positively selected. The rearrangement joins TRBV10-1 to TRBJ2-1, with D possibly TRBD1 on 6 matching bases. This TCR derives from a man aged 25 to 45 in good health. The CDR3 DNA reads as TGCGCCAGCAGTGAGTCAGGGGGATCCTACAATGAGCAGTTCTTC. This translates into CASSESGGSYNEQFF.